The present T cell receptor beta chain was sequenced within a study of blood T cells in healthy people across ages. General observations from the study: Measured against age, TCR beta diversity per million T cells decreased in a roughly linear manner.

Alongside a J-beta primer mix, a sample-barcoded 5' primer served in a second PCR lasting roughly 6 to 11 cycles. TCRdb passed the 5' RACE reads through MiXCR, listing each CDR3 protein once. The table includes roughly 800,000 distinct CDR3 sequences, over 45% detected once. This clonotype came up a few times. As yet, its antigen is unknown. The receptor comes from a man aged 25 to 40 in good health. The specimen was blood.

For the CDR3, the DNA is TGTGCCAGCTGGCCCCTCGGGGCGGGAGGAAACTACGAGCAGTACTTC. This codes for CASWPLGAGGNYEQYF. The rearrangement joins TRBV27 to TRBJ2-7; TRBD2 aligns across 8 bases. From germline, CDR1 is MNHEY and CDR2 SMNVEV (reference sequence). V was clipped by 8 bases and J by 3 bases; unmatched bases: 15. The CDR3 spans 16 residues.